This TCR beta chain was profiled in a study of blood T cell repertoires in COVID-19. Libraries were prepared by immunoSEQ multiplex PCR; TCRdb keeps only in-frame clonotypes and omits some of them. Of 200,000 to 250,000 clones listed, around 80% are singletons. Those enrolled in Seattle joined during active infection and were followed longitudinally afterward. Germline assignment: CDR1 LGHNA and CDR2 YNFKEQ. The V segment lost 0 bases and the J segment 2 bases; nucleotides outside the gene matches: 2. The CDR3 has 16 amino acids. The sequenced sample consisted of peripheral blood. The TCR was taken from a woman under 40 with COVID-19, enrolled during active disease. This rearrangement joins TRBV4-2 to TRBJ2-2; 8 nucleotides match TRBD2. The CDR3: CASSQDSGVNTGELFF. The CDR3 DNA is TGTGCCAGCAGCCAAGATAGCGGGGTCAACACCGGGGAGCTGTTTTTT.